The entry below describes one T cell receptor (beta chain). The antigen remains undetermined. CDR3 size: 15 residues. Germline loops: CDR1 SGHNT, CDR2 YYREEE (reference sequence). The data were obtained in a study of T cell clusters in autoimmune cytopenias. General study results and limits: No experiment has yet validated the function of the T cell clusters defined in silico.

One tube held mixed TRB-A and TRB-B primer pools for touch-down PCR. TCRdb reprocessed the multiplex PCR reads and reports one entry per CDR3 protein, with no DNA. Its table records some 6,900 distinct CDR3 sequences. Some 38,000 genome equivalents of blood DNA were amplified for TRB. Another study also made use of these data, one on T cell repertoires in aging, cancer and after chemotherapy. From that second work: Untreated cancer patients had significantly lower blood TCR diversity than age-matched healthy donors. In cancer patients, declining TCR diversity with age involved lost richness and lost evenness.

This TCR was recovered from a human donor in good health. The genes are TRBV5-4 and TRBJ2-7; absent DNA, TCRdb's TRBD2 call cannot be checked. The sequenced material came from peripheral blood. CDR3 sequence: CASSLAGGIGLEQYF.